This T cell receptor beta chain was identified during a study of blood T cell repertoires in COVID-19 (dated by TCRdb to about 2020). Turning to the overall study: Samples from collaborators originated in the United States, Italy and Spain and spanned both the acute and convalescent phases of COVID-19. A de-identified subject ID, COVID-19 status, age in years and sex were almost always included in the sample metadata. The repertoires were released in a freely available public database intended as a resource for research on the immune response to SARS-CoV-2. The prospective study material was composed of cDNA or gDNA derived from T cells, B-cell-depleted T cells, or PBMCs. The dataset comprised deeply sampled blood TCRbeta repertoires from subjects exposed to, actively infected with, or recovered from COVID-19. HLA class I and class II types, where available, came from metadata supplied by the sample provider rather than from assay-based typing. The samples were drawn from the first 160 participants of the ongoing ImmuneRACE study and from more than 1,000 subjects provided by 6 global collaborators. The research as a whole found: The quantity of clinical and demographic metadata differed by source and by participant and was supplied without curation.

TCRbeta CDR3 regions were amplified from genomic DNA by means of the immunoSEQ Assay, a bias-controlled multiplex PCR. Per the original workflow: Within the assay, amplification of reference gene primers was used to estimate how many nucleated cells each sample contained. To quantify the absolute abundance of each unique TCRbeta CDR3 rearrangement, sequence reads were collapsed and filtered. For each sample, productive Simpson clonality was calculated by taking the square root of Simpson's diversity index across productive rearrangements. TCRdb holds this immuneACCESS table with in-frame rearrangements only. Some clones are missing; in checked studies, unresolved V genes explain under half, and the rest has no known cause. The V and J calls and clone size come from that table; D and trimming were worked out from the DNA. The sample data list approximately 250,000 clones, and roughly 82% of these were observed just once. The ten largest clones represent approximately 1.5% of the sample.

Points on this clone: Its specific antigen is unknown. Base qualities are missing; no much larger clone stands one base away.

Another Seattle source contributed samples from volunteer blood donors who had recovered from COVID-19. Whole blood was collected in K2EDTA tubes by collaborating institutions according to the institutions' own protocols. For TCRbeta analysis, collaborators shipped samples in one of three forms: frozen whole blood, isolated PBMCs, or DNA extracted from either of those sample types. CDR1 and CDR2, per the germline V gene (reference sequence), are LGHDT and YNNKEL. The CDR3 sequence holds 13 residues, the cysteine and phenylalanine included. Only CDR3 DNA remains: 39 bases, in frame from the first base. V is cut by 2 bases and J by 7 bases, and the space between the germline ends is 8 bases.

Source material: peripheral blood. This sequence was found in a woman between 40 and 55 years old who had recovered from COVID-19. This chain joins TRBV3-1 (or the pseudogene TRBV3-2) to TRBJ2-2, with TRBD1 tentatively as D gene (5 bases match). In nucleotide form, the sequence is TGTGCCAGCAGCCAACAGGGTCGCGGGGAGCTGTTTTTT. It codes for CASSQQGRGELFF.